This entry lists 14 T cell receptor beta chains sequenced from one sample in a study of CD8 T cells in ankylosing spondylitis (dated by TCRdb to the late 2010s). Paper-wide results and their limitations: Blood from ankylosing spondylitis patients appeared to be characterized by a TCR beta motif made up of under ten highly homologous amino acid variants.

Antigens for these TCRs are unknown. Receptor amplification or capture employed 5' RACE. Sequencing was performed on an Illumina HiSeq 2500. TCRdb passed the public sequencing reads through fastp at Q25 and MiXCR, retaining productive beta sequences. One record per CDR3 amino acid sequence lists the most common genes and DNA. In all, the sample holds roughly 440,000 distinct CDR3 sequences, and 17% of those were seen once. The ten largest clones add up to 0.85% to 1.3% of the sample. Material: blood, either unsorted or a sorted T cell fraction (not recorded which). These receptors were collected from a male donor with ankylosing spondylitis.

CDR3 nucleotides: TGCAGTGCTACCGGATTAGATACGCAGTATTTT. Translating gives CSATGLDTQYF. The rearrangement joins TRBV20-1 to TRBJ2-3; D is uncertain. V was pared by 4 bases and J by 5 bases, with 7 bases between. The CDR3 covers 11 residues. Germline CDR1 is DFQATT and CDR2 is SNEGSKA (reference sequence).

The rearrangement uses TRBV10-3 and TRBJ2-2; either TRBD1 or TRBD2 may supply D (5 bases each). Germline-derived CDR1 and CDR2 are ENHRY and SYGVKD. Trimming cost V 2 bases and J 7 bases, with 14 bases left between them. This CDR3 contains 15 residues. In DNA form, the CDR3 reads TGTGCCATCAGTGAGCCCCCTTGGGGGATCGGGGAGCTGTTTTTT. Its translation is CAISEPPWGIGELFF.

The chain uses TRBV20-1 and TRBJ1-1, with D maybe TRBD1 (6 bases). This CDR3 is 13 amino acids long. Trimming stripped 1 base from V and 1 base from J, with 7 bases between. The germline V gene encodes CDR1 DFQATT and CDR2 SNEGSKA (reference sequence). CDR3 sequence (DNA): TGCAGTGCTAGAGTGGGGGCGAACACTGAAGCTTTCTTT. Translating gives CSARVGANTEAFF.

This chain links TRBV6-1 with TRBJ2-7; D might be TRBD1 (6 bases). Germline values: CDR1 MNHNS, CDR2 SASEGT. The CDR3 runs 16 residues. V gave up 3 bases and J gave up 3 bases, with 18 bases separating them. As DNA, the CDR3 is TGTGCCAGCAGTGAGCGAACTACAGGGTCGCTCTACGAGCAGTACTTC. It encodes CASSERTTGSLYEQYF.

The rearrangement joins TRBV20-1 to TRBJ1-1; TRBD1 agrees at 7 bases. The CDR3 length is 16 residues. J was trimmed by 5 bases and V by 4 bases; bases with no gene match: 16. Looked up from germline, CDR1 is DFQATT and CDR2 is SNEGSKA (reference sequence). The CDR3 loop is CSATPRKGAYRTEAFF. CDR3 bases: TGCAGTGCTACCCCTCGGAAGGGGGCTTATAGGACTGAAGCTTTCTTT.

A note on this clonotype: A single base separates this from a much larger clone, so it may be a read error. The chain uses TRBV7-9 and TRBJ1-2; D is perhaps TRBD1 (5 bases). The CDR3 covers 14 residues. Germline-derived CDR1 and CDR2 are SEHNR and FQNEAQ (reference sequence). CDR3 in amino acids: CASSLQGWDGSYAF. CDR3 coding DNA: TGTGCCAGCAGCTTACAGGGTTGGGACGGAAGCTACGCCTTC.

This clonotype was found a few times. This chain connects TRBV19 to TRBJ1-1; maybe TRBD1 (6 bases). Trimming cost V 7 bases and J 6 bases, with 9 bases left between them. Germline V gene sequence: CDR1 LNHDA, CDR2 SQIVND (reference sequence). CDR3 length equals 11 residues. Here the CDR3 reads CASIDRSEAFF. Written as DNA, the CDR3 is TGTGCCAGTATCGACAGGTCTGAAGCTTTCTTT. Full variable domain (remainder filled in from reference TRBV19 and TRBJ1-1): DGGITQSPKYLFRKEGQNVTLSCEQNLNHDAMYWYRQDPGQGLRLIYYSQIVNDFQKGDIAEGYSVSREKKESFPLTVTSAQKNPTAFYLCASIDRSEAFFGQGTRLTVV.

There are a few counts of this clonotype. V gene TRBV15 combines with J gene TRBJ2-5; weak D call: TRBD2 (8 bases). The V gene lost 0 bases and the J gene lost 9 bases, with 14 bases spanning the gap. The CDR3 contains 14 residues. Germline V CDR1 and CDR2: LNHNV, YYDKDF (reference sequence). CDR3 DNA sequence: TGTGCCACCAGCAGAGATAGGGGGCGGGGGGCCCAGTACTTC. Its translation is CATSRDRGRGAQYF.

This clonotype showed up many times. V usage is TRBV29-1 and J usage is TRBJ2-7; 7 positions agree with TRBD2. The CDR3 runs to 15 residues. V shed 1 base and J 6 bases; nucleotides not matched to a gene: 12. Germline values: CDR1 SQVTM, CDR2 ANQGSEA. The CDR3, as DNA: TGCAGCGTTGAAGGCATCGGGGGGTCTAAAGGCGAGCAGTACTTC. Translation: CSVEGIGGSKGEQYF.

The J gene is TRBJ1-6, the V gene TRBV9, with 8 bases aligning to TRBD1. CDR3 length: 17 amino acids. Germline lookup yields CDR1 SGDLS and CDR2 YYNGEE. Losses at the gene ends were 0 bases for V and 7 bases for J; bases not matched to a gene: 9. CDR3 residues: CASSVDPGTGRNSPLHF. CDR3 in DNA: TGTGCCAGCAGCGTAGACCCAGGGACAGGCCGAAATTCACCCCTCCACTTT.

The rearrangement uses TRBV11-1 and TRBJ2-1; 7 bases align to TRBD2. The V and J ends lost 5 bases and 3 bases, in that order; junction bases with no gene match: 22. The CDR3 sequence is 20 residues long. In germline, CDR1 is SGHAT, CDR2 FQDESV (reference sequence). The CDR3 nucleotides are TGTGCCAGCAGCCCAGAGAACCCAGCGGGGAGGGTGTGGGGCTACAATGAGCAGTTCTTC. Translated: CASSPENPAGRVWGYNEQFF.

This clonotype was counted between two and nine times. The CDR3 protein is CASSQATGKRNEQFF. DNA of the CDR3: TGCGCCAGCAGCCAGGCGACGGGAAAACGTAATGAGCAGTTCTTC. The chain recombines TRBV4-1 with TRBJ2-1; D might be TRBD2 (5 bases). Germline V gene lookup returns CDR1 MGHRA and CDR2 YSYEKL. The CDR3 totals 15 residues. Trimming took 3 bases from V and 7 from J, leaving 16 bases between them.

This chain uses TRBV28 with TRBJ1-2, with a tentative D call TRBD1 (6 bases). The germline CDR1 and CDR2 sequences are MDHEN and SYDVKM. Trimming pared 4 bases from V and 3 bases from J, leaving 15 bases between. The CDR3 consists of 15 residues. CDR3 region: CASSSRRDNDYGYTF. In DNA form, the CDR3 reads TGTGCCAGCAGTTCACGCCGGGACAATGACTATGGCTACACCTTC.

This sequence joins TRBV15 and TRBJ2-5, with 9 positions matching TRBD1. The CDR3 covers 15 residues. CDR1 and CDR2 from the germline V gene are LNHNV and YYDKDF (reference sequence). Losses at the gene ends were 2 bases for V and 5 bases for J; bases not matched to a gene: 6. For the CDR3, the DNA is TGTGCCACCAGCAGACCTACAGGGGGCTTGGAGACCCAGTACTTC. It is translated as CATSRPTGGLETQYF.